Listed below are T cell receptor beta chains from one sample, sequenced in a study of shared clonotypes between healthy human individuals. Some clones are missing from TCRdb's copy, which holds only in-frame ones; the method was immunoSEQ multiplex PCR. This sample carries 550,000 to 700,000 clones, approximately 73% of them seen once, and the ten largest clones take around 1.8%. Specimen: memory CD4+ T cells sorted from blood. The receptors stem from a young woman in good health. Both conserved end residues are part of each CDR3. The D gene is left open where the match is weak. Not all rows give a size; the values are once, few, many and, for expanded clones, a class.

V gene: TRBV5-5; clone size: -; J gene: TRBJ1-1; D gene: TRBD1; CDR3 DNA: TGTGCCAGCAGCGACAGGGTGAACACTGAAGCTTTCTTT; CDR3 protein: CASSDRVNTEAFF
V gene: TRBV5-1; clone size: -; J gene: TRBJ2-5; D gene: TRBD1; CDR3 DNA: TGCGCCAGCAGCTTGGTTGGGACAGCCCAAGAGACCCAGTACTTC; CDR3 protein: CASSLVGTAQETQYF
V gene: TRBV19; clone size: -; J gene: TRBJ2-1; D gene: -; CDR3 DNA: TGTGCCAGTAGTATGACTCTATACAATGAGCAGTTCTTC; CDR3 protein: CASSMTLYNEQFF
V gene: TRBV6-1; clone size: -; J gene: TRBJ2-3; D gene: TRBD2; CDR3 DNA: TGTGCCAGCAGGGGGACTAGCGGGAGGGCAGATACGCAGTATTTT; CDR3 protein: CASRGTSGRADTQYF
V gene: TRBV10-3; clone size: -; J gene: TRBJ2-3; D gene: TRBD2; CDR3 DNA: TGTGCCACCCGACTAGCGGGGCCGAGCACAGATACGCAGTATTTT; CDR3 protein: CATRLAGPSTDTQYF
V gene: TRBV6-5; clone size: -; J gene: TRBJ1-5; D gene: -; CDR3 DNA: TGTGCCAGCAGTGCCGACAGAAATAGCAATCAGCCCCAGCATTTT; CDR3 protein: CASSADRNSNQPQHF
V gene: TRBV10-3; clone size: -; J gene: TRBJ2-6; D gene: TRBD1; CDR3 DNA: TGTGCCATCAGCGTGGGACAGATCTCTGGGGCCAACGTCCTGACTTTC; CDR3 protein: CAISVGQISGANVLTF
V gene: TRBV6-1; clone size: -; J gene: TRBJ2-5; D gene: TRBD1; CDR3 DNA: TGTGCCATTTTCAGGGGGCCTCAAGAGACCCAGTACTTC; CDR3 protein: CAIFRGPQETQYF
V gene: TRBV18; clone size: -; J gene: TRBJ2-1; D gene: -; CDR3 DNA: TGTGCCAGCTCACCGGAGTCATACAATGAGCAGTTCTTC; CDR3 protein: CASSPESYNEQFF
V gene: TRBV7-9; clone size: -; J gene: TRBJ2-7; D gene: -; CDR3 DNA: TGTGCCAGCAGCTCAGACACGGGCTACGAGCAGTACTTC; CDR3 protein: CASSSDTGYEQYF
V gene: TRBV14; clone size: few; J gene: TRBJ1-1; D gene: -; CDR3 DNA: TGTGCCAGCAGATGGGGACTCAACACTGAAGCTTTCTTT; CDR3 protein: CASRWGLNTEAFF
V gene: TRBV30; clone size: once; J gene: TRBJ1-1; D gene: TRBD1; CDR3 DNA: TGTGCCTGGAGTAAGGGAGACAGGGGCACTGAAGCTTTCTTT; CDR3 protein: CAWSKGDRGTEAFF
V gene: TRBV6-6; clone size: few; J gene: TRBJ1-5; D gene: TRBD1; CDR3 DNA: TGTGCCAGCAGTAACCCGACAGGGGTTCAGCCCCAGCATTTT; CDR3 protein: CASSNPTGVQPQHF
V gene: TRBV6-6; clone size: -; J gene: TRBJ1-1; D gene: -; CDR3 DNA: TGTGCCAGCACCACAAGGATGAACACTGAAGCTTTCTTT; CDR3 protein: CASTTRMNTEAFF
V gene: TRBV11-1; clone size: -; J gene: TRBJ2-7; D gene: TRBD2; CDR3 DNA: TGTGCCAGCAGCCTACTAGCGGATAGCTCCTACGAGCAGTACTTC; CDR3 protein: CASSLLADSSYEQYF
V gene: TRBV2; clone size: -; J gene: TRBJ2-7; D gene: TRBD1; CDR3 DNA: TGTGCCAGCAGTCGACAGGGAACCTACGAGCAGTACTTC; CDR3 protein: CASSRQGTYEQYF
V gene: TRBV6-6; clone size: -; J gene: TRBJ1-1; D gene: -; CDR3 DNA: TGTGCCAGCAGTTACAATGGGGGAGAAACTGAAGCTTTCTTT; CDR3 protein: CASSYNGGETEAFF
V gene: TRBV11-2; clone size: -; J gene: TRBJ2-2; D gene: -; CDR3 DNA: TGTGCCAGCAGCACCCCCGGCGGAGGGAACACCGGGGAGCTGTTTTTT; CDR3 protein: CASSTPGGGNTGELFF
V gene: TRBV4-2; clone size: -; J gene: TRBJ1-2; D gene: TRBD1; CDR3 DNA: TGTGCCAGCAGCCTCAAACGGGACAGTGTCTATGGCTACACCTTC; CDR3 protein: CASSLKRDSVYGYTF
V gene: TRBV25-1; clone size: -; J gene: TRBJ2-2; D gene: -; CDR3 DNA: TGTGCCAGTCGTACAGGGGGAGGGGCCGGGGAGCTGTTTTTT; CDR3 protein: CASRTGGGAGELFF
V gene: TRBV28; clone size: -; J gene: TRBJ2-7; D gene: TRBD2; CDR3 DNA: TGTGCCAGCAGGACTAGCGGGGCCTACGAGCAGTACTTC; CDR3 protein: CASRTSGAYEQYF
V gene: TRBV11-3; clone size: -; J gene: TRBJ2-1; D gene: -; CDR3 DNA: TGTGCCAGCAGTTTTACTAGCACAGCTGAGCAGTTCTTC; CDR3 protein: CASSFTSTAEQFF
V gene: TRBV1; clone size: -; J gene: TRBJ1-1; D gene: -; CDR3 DNA: TGCACCAGCAGCCAAGATCTTCTCCGAGACACTGAAGCTTTCTTT; CDR3 protein: CTSSQDLLRDTEAFF
V gene: TRBV27; clone size: -; J gene: TRBJ2-7; D gene: -; CDR3 DNA: TGTGCCAGCGGGGGCGGGAACCCCTACGAGCAGTACTTC; CDR3 protein: CASGGGNPYEQYF